A single sample gave rise to the 20 T cell receptor beta chains below, sequenced in a study of vaccination and CD4 T cells after COVID-19. Sequenced with the Oncomine TCR Beta short-read assay was DNA taken from cultured CD4+ T cells. TCRdb re-called the PCR reads through MiXCR, storing one row per CDR3 protein. The table records about 10,000 distinct CDR3 sequences, roughly 43% of them present only once. Their target antigens are unknown. Specified treatment: roughly 10-day PBMC culture with coronavirus spike peptide pools or control peptides (ViraFEST assay). The specimen was CD4+ T cells from blood, cultured in vitro. The origin of the receptors is a human donor who had recovered from COVID-19.

The chain employs TRBV6-1 and TRBJ1-5; D not resolved. The CDR3 runs to 12 residues. Germline CDR1 is MNHNS and CDR2 is SASEGT. Trimming removed 8 bases at V and 9 bases at J, with 14 bases between. In DNA form, the CDR3 reads TGTGCCAGCCAGCTTCGACTGGGGCCCCAGCATTTT. Its protein is CASQLRLGPQHF.

In this sample, this clonotype turned up a few times. The chain couples TRBV30 to TRBJ1-2, with a possible D match to TRBD1 (5 bases). Trimming stripped 5 bases from V and 1 base from J, with 11 bases between. This CDR3 region has 13 residues. Germline CDR1 reads GTSNPN; CDR2 reads SVGIG (reference sequence). CDR3: CAWGHLINYGYTF. The DNA of the CDR3 is TGTGCCTGGGGACACCTGATTAACTATGGCTACACCTTC.

CDR3 loop: CASSVDAKETQYF. DNA for the CDR3: TGCGCCAGCAGTGTGGACGCGAAAGAGACCCAGTACTTC. V and J are TRBV10-2 and TRBJ2-5; D gene uncertain. This CDR3 region has 13 residues. CDR1 and CDR2 (germline): WSHSY, SAAADI. V gave up 4 bases and J gave up 3 bases, with 9 bases separating them.

This clonotype was picked up a small number of times. This chain joins TRBV4-1 and TRBJ2-3; 11 positions agree with TRBD2. The V segment lost 4 bases and the J segment 4 bases; nucleotides outside the gene matches: 22. The CDR3 is made up of 21 amino acids. Germline loops: CDR1 MGHRA, CDR2 YSYEKL. The chain's CDR3 is CASSRSHSGGAKGMGADTQYF. CDR3 sequence (DNA): TGCGCCAGCAGCCGAAGTCATAGCGGGGGGGCGAAGGGTATGGGGGCAGATACGCAGTATTTT.

This rearrangement joins TRBV19 to TRBJ1-4, with 12 bases that match TRBD1. This CDR3 is built from 15 residues. The V gene end was trimmed by 6 bases and the J gene end by 7 bases; junction bases not matched to a gene: 6. CDR1 and CDR2 (germline): LNHDA, SQIVND (reference sequence). CDR3 DNA: TGTGCCAGTAGGGCCCGGGACAGGGGGCTTGAAAAACTGTTTTTT. This translates into CASRARDRGLEKLFF.

V usage is TRBV19 and J usage is TRBJ1-5; a weak D match, TRBD1 (5 bases). This CDR3 contains 15 residues. Looked up from germline, CDR1 is LNHDA and CDR2 is SQIVND (reference sequence). Trimming cost V 1 base and J 11 bases, with 18 bases left between them. The CDR3 protein is CASSIGGWGSPAQHF. The CDR3 nucleotides are TGTGCCAGTAGTATAGGGGGATGGGGGTCCCCAGCCCAGCATTTT.

The J gene is TRBJ2-5, the V gene TRBV4-2, with D tentatively TRBD1 (5 bases). V dropped 0 bases and J dropped 3 bases, with 11 bases sitting between them. CDR1 is LGHNA, CDR2 YNFKEQ, per germline. There are 15 residues in the CDR3. The CDR3: CASSQETTGKETQYF. The CDR3 bases are TGTGCCAGCAGCCAAGAAACCACAGGAAAAGAGACCCAGTACTTC.

The J gene is TRBJ1-2, the V gene TRBV10-3; tentative D call: TRBD1 (6 bases). Per the germline V gene, CDR1 is ENHRY and CDR2 is SYGVKD. The CDR3 length is 14 residues. Trimming removed 6 bases from V and 5 bases from J, with 16 bases in between. DNA of the CDR3: TGTGCCATCAGATCACTACAGGGAGGGTATGGCTACACCTTC. Encoded protein: CAIRSLQGGYGYTF.

The sample holds a few counts of this clonotype. The chain recombines TRBV11-2 with TRBJ2-1; 14 bases match TRBD2. The J call may be incorrect, as the DNA end agrees better with TRBJ2-7. This CDR3 comprises 16 residues. Germline CDR1 is SGHAT and CDR2 is FQNNGV. The DNA of the CDR3 is TGTGCCAGCAGCTTTGGACTAGCGGGGGGCTCCTACGAGCAGTACTTC. The encoded protein is CASSFGLAGGSYEQYF.

The J gene is TRBJ1-5, the V gene TRBV7-2; D not certain. The ends were cut back, 2 bases at V and 10 bases at J, with 9 bases in the middle. This CDR3 has 12 amino acids. Germline V gives CDR1 SGHTA, CDR2 FQGNSA. CDR3 sequence reads: CASSLMGLPQHF. The DNA of the CDR3 is TGTGCCAGCAGCTTAATGGGTTTACCCCAGCATTTT.

The chain has TRBV6-1 and TRBJ1-1; the match to TRBD1 covers 7 bases. Germline CDR1 and CDR2: MNHNS and SASEGT. The CDR3 has 13 residues. Unmatched junction bases numbered 9, after V lost 6 bases and J lost 8 bases. In nucleotides, the CDR3 is TGTGCCAGCAGAAAAAGGGGGCAGACCGAAGCTTTCTTT. Residues: CASRKRGQTEAFF.

The chain uses TRBV15 and TRBJ1-4; D not resolved. This CDR3 contains 12 residues. Germline V gene sequence: CDR1 LNHNV, CDR2 YYDKDF (reference sequence). V was shortened by 5 bases and J by 6 bases, with 7 bases between the two germline ends. This CDR3 reads CATSGGYEKLFF. DNA of the CDR3: TGTGCCACCAGCGGTGGGTATGAAAAACTGTTTTTT.

This clonotype was detected a few times. This chain uses TRBV6-1 with TRBJ2-7; 10 bases match TRBD1. There are 15 residues in the CDR3. The germline gives CDR1 MNHNS, CDR2 SASEGT. Trimming at V came to 2 bases and at J to 7 bases, leaving 8 bases not matched to a gene. CDR3 region: CASSEHGTGVEEQYF. The CDR3, as DNA: TGTGCCAGCAGTGAACATGGGACAGGGGTCGAAGAGCAGTACTTC.

The chain uses TRBV5-1 and TRBJ2-1, with TRBD2 as a possible D gene (5 bases). Per germline, CDR1 SGHRS and CDR2 YFSETQ. The CDR3 spans 15 residues. V dropped 4 bases and J dropped 0 bases, with 11 bases sitting between them. The CDR3 nucleotides read TGCGCCAGCAGCATTACGGGGAGCTCCTACAATGAGCAGTTCTTC. Amino acids: CASSITGSSYNEQFF.

The genes are TRBV11-2 and TRBJ2-2, with 8 positions matching TRBD2. Trimming cost V 2 bases and J 5 bases; bases outside gene matches: 10. The CDR3 runs 17 residues. CDR1 and CDR2 (germline): SGHAT, FQNNGV. CDR3 DNA sequence: TGTGCCAGCAGCTTACAAGCGGGAGAGTGGGTAACCGGGGAGCTGTTTTTT. It specifies CASSLQAGEWVTGELFF.

The chain recombines TRBV6-1 with TRBJ1-5, with a weak D call TRBD1 (5 bases). The CDR3 is 14 residues long. Looked up from germline, CDR1 is MNHNS and CDR2 is SASEGT. V shed 10 bases and J shed 0 bases, with 13 bases lying between them. CDR3 amino acids: CAIRAAGSNQPQHF. CDR3 DNA: TGTGCCATCAGGGCGGCAGGTAGCAATCAGCCCCAGCATTTT.

The chain carries TRBV5-4 and TRBJ1-1, with 8 bases matching TRBD1. The length of the CDR3 is 14 residues. Germline CDR1 reads SGHNT; CDR2 reads YYREEE (reference sequence). The trim removed 4 bases at V and 1 base at J, leaving 3 bases unmatched. CDR3 DNA sequence: TGTGCCAGCAGCCCAGACAGGGGGAACACTGAAGCTTTCTTT. This encodes CASSPDRGNTEAFF.

The gene calls are TRBV2 and TRBJ2-7, with D maybe TRBD2 (5 bases). This CDR3 comprises 12 residues. V lost 5 bases to trimming and J lost 4 bases, with 9 bases between them. Germline assignment: CDR1 SNHLY and CDR2 FYNNEI. The CDR3 nucleotides are TGTGCCAGCAGTTTGGAGGTTTACGAGCAGTACTTC. This encodes CASSLEVYEQYF.

V and J are TRBV2 and TRBJ1-4; 9 bases line up with TRBD1. Trimming removed 8 bases from V and 5 bases from J; junction bases left unmatched: 6. The CDR3 is made up of 14 amino acids. In germline, CDR1 is SNHLY, CDR2 FYNNEI. The CDR3 protein is CASDNGQGNEKLFF. CDR3 coding DNA: TGTGCCAGCGATAACGGACAGGGGAATGAAAAACTGTTTTTT.

The chain recombines TRBV20-1 with TRBJ2-5; D is perhaps TRBD1 (6 bases). The CDR3 is 13 residues long. Looked up from germline, CDR1 is DFQATT and CDR2 is SNEGSKA (reference sequence). V was cut by 2 bases and J by 2 bases, with 9 bases left in between. The CDR3 reads CSARQGWQETQYF. The CDR3, as DNA: TGCAGTGCTAGACAGGGGTGGCAAGAGACCCAGTACTTC.